This is a list of T cell receptor beta chains from one sample in a study of patients and donors after allogeneic stem cell transplantation. TCRdb processed the RT-PCR reads anew with MiXCR; each CDR3 protein has one entry. The data hold about 410,000 distinct CDR3 sequences, with under 20% observed a single time. The sample comprised blood, either unsorted or a sorted T cell fraction (not recorded which). These receptor sequences come from a human donor who was either an allogeneic HSCT recipient or a stem cell or donor lymphocyte infusion donor (not recorded which). It is not recorded whose cells these are; they may come from a transplant donor. CDR3s include the opening cysteine and the closing phenylalanine or tryptophan. Fields, in order: CDR3 length, D gene, J gene, V gene, clone size, CDR3 protein, CDR3 DNA. The D gene is left open where the match is weak. Rows may omit the clone size; those that give it use once, few, many or a size class.

CDR3 length: 18; D gene: TRBD2; J gene: TRBJ2-3; V gene: TRBV27; clone size: -; CDR3 protein: CASSLQRGGLYSTDTQYF; CDR3 DNA: TGTGCCAGCAGTCTTCAGCGGGGGGGCCTGTATAGCACAGATACGCAGTATTTT
CDR3 length: 13; D gene: TRBD1; J gene: TRBJ1-1; V gene: TRBV20-1; clone size: -; CDR3 protein: CSAKTGRNTEAFF; CDR3 DNA: TGCAGTGCCAAGACAGGGCGAAACACTGAAGCTTTCTTT
CDR3 length: 11; D gene: -; J gene: TRBJ2-7; V gene: TRBV20-1; clone size: -; CDR3 protein: CSARAVPEQYF; CDR3 DNA: TGCAGTGCTAGAGCAGTACCCGAGCAGTACTTC
CDR3 length: 15; D gene: TRBD2; J gene: TRBJ2-5; V gene: TRBV4-1; clone size: few; CDR3 protein: CASSQLAGTRETQYF; CDR3 DNA: TGCGCCAGCAGCCAATTAGCGGGAACCCGGGAGACCCAGTACTTC
CDR3 length: 17; D gene: -; J gene: TRBJ1-5; V gene: TRBV6-4; clone size: few; CDR3 protein: CASSVPQGLEHNQPQHF; CDR3 DNA: TGTGCCAGCAGTGTCCCACAGGGCCTGGAGCACAATCAGCCCCAGCATTTT
CDR3 length: 15; D gene: TRBD1; J gene: TRBJ2-3; V gene: TRBV28; clone size: few; CDR3 protein: CASSPGTGSTDTQYF; CDR3 DNA: TGTGCCAGCAGCCCCGGGACAGGGAGCACAGATACGCAGTATTTT
CDR3 length: 15; D gene: -; J gene: TRBJ2-3; V gene: TRBV10-3; clone size: few; CDR3 protein: CATATGRASTDTQYF; CDR3 DNA: TGTGCCACCGCAACGGGGCGGGCTAGCACAGATACGCAGTATTTT
CDR3 length: 16; D gene: TRBD2; J gene: TRBJ2-1; V gene: TRBV6-1; clone size: -; CDR3 protein: CASSAKREGSYNEQFF; CDR3 DNA: TGTGCCAGCAGCGCTAAGCGGGAAGGTTCCTACAATGAGCAGTTCTTC
CDR3 length: 15; D gene: -; J gene: TRBJ2-1; V gene: TRBV12-3/TRBV12-4; clone size: -; CDR3 protein: CASSPGTPPYNEQFF; CDR3 DNA: TGTGCCAGCAGCCCTGGGACCCCCCCCTACAATGAGCAGTTCTTC
CDR3 length: 15; D gene: TRBD1; J gene: TRBJ2-4; V gene: TRBV5-6; clone size: -; CDR3 protein: CASSLGQGSKNIQYF; CDR3 DNA: TGTGCCAGCAGCTTGGGACAGGGAAGCAAAAACATTCAGTACTTC
CDR3 length: 14; D gene: -; J gene: TRBJ2-4; V gene: TRBV5-5; clone size: -; CDR3 protein: CASSLARNDDIQYF; CDR3 DNA: TGTGCCAGCAGCTTGGCCCGAAACGACGACATTCAGTACTTC
CDR3 length: 16; D gene: -; J gene: TRBJ2-7; V gene: TRBV6-5; clone size: few; CDR3 protein: CASSYGGGPLDYEQYF; CDR3 DNA: TGTGCCAGCAGTTATGGGGGAGGCCCCCTCGACTACGAGCAGTACTTC
CDR3 length: 13; D gene: -; J gene: TRBJ1-5; V gene: TRBV6-2/TRBV6-3; clone size: few; CDR3 protein: CASSYAPGQPQHF; CDR3 DNA: TGTGCCAGCAGTTACGCCCCTGGTCAGCCCCAGCATTTT
CDR3 length: 13; D gene: -; J gene: TRBJ1-5; V gene: TRBV12-3/TRBV12-4; clone size: many; CDR3 protein: CASSLGGRQPQHF; CDR3 DNA: TGTGCCAGCAGTTTGGGGGGGAGACAGCCCCAGCATTTT
CDR3 length: 17; D gene: TRBD2; J gene: TRBJ2-3; V gene: TRBV12-3/TRBV12-4; clone size: -; CDR3 protein: CASSYPLAAAERDTQYF; CDR3 DNA: TGTGCCAGCAGTTACCCTCTAGCGGCAGCAGAGAGGGATACGCAGTATTTT
CDR3 length: 13; D gene: TRBD1; J gene: TRBJ1-1; V gene: TRBV10-3; clone size: -; CDR3 protein: CAIGGGAAPEAFF; CDR3 DNA: TGTGCCATAGGAGGGGGCGCGGCCCCTGAAGCTTTCTTT
CDR3 length: 15; D gene: -; J gene: TRBJ2-3; V gene: TRBV2; clone size: -; CDR3 protein: CASSEAGRDTDTQYF; CDR3 DNA: TGTGCCAGCAGTGAAGCAGGGCGGGACACAGATACGCAGTATTTT
CDR3 length: 13; D gene: -; J gene: TRBJ2-3; V gene: TRBV7-9; clone size: few; CDR3 protein: CASSSRLVGTQYF; CDR3 DNA: TGTGCCAGCAGCTCCCGACTAGTGGGTACGCAGTATTTT
CDR3 length: 16; D gene: TRBD2; J gene: TRBJ2-7; V gene: TRBV12-3/TRBV12-4; clone size: few; CDR3 protein: CASSPPRVAGVYEQYF; CDR3 DNA: TGTGCCAGCAGCCCCCCCAGGGTAGCGGGAGTCTACGAGCAGTACTTC
CDR3 length: 15; D gene: -; J gene: TRBJ2-6; V gene: TRBV5-6; clone size: -; CDR3 protein: CASGMTLSGANVLTF; CDR3 DNA: TGTGCCAGTGGAATGACCCTCTCTGGGGCCAACGTCCTGACTTTC
CDR3 length: 15; D gene: -; J gene: TRBJ1-6; V gene: TRBV7-8; clone size: many; CDR3 protein: CASSSGPRSDSPLHF; CDR3 DNA: TGTGCCAGCAGCTCGGGACCAAGGAGTGATTCACCCCTCCACTTT
CDR3 length: 15; D gene: -; J gene: TRBJ2-7; V gene: TRBV27; clone size: -; CDR3 protein: CATSNRGHLPFEQYF; CDR3 DNA: TGTGCCACCTCTAACAGAGGACATCTTCCCTTCGAGCAGTACTTC
CDR3 length: 13; D gene: -; J gene: TRBJ2-4; V gene: TRBV5-5; clone size: -; CDR3 protein: CASSFQSTDIQYF; CDR3 DNA: TGTGCCAGCAGCTTCCAGAGTACGGACATTCAGTACTTC
CDR3 length: 11; D gene: TRBD1; J gene: TRBJ1-1; V gene: TRBV29-1; clone size: -; CDR3 protein: CSSFTGAEAFF; CDR3 DNA: TGCAGCTCCTTTACAGGGGCTGAAGCTTTCTTT
CDR3 length: 13; D gene: TRBD1; J gene: TRBJ2-5; V gene: TRBV6-5; clone size: -; CDR3 protein: CASSSDREGTQYF; CDR3 DNA: TGTGCCAGCAGTTCGGACAGGGAAGGAACCCAGTACTTC
CDR3 length: 15; D gene: -; J gene: TRBJ2-7; V gene: TRBV10-3; clone size: many; CDR3 protein: CAISGALRAHYEQYF; CDR3 DNA: TGTGCCATCAGTGGGGCTCTGCGGGCTCACTACGAGCAGTACTTC
CDR3 length: 13; D gene: -; J gene: TRBJ1-6; V gene: TRBV12-3/TRBV12-4; clone size: -; CDR3 protein: CASNPGGDSPLHF; CDR3 DNA: TGTGCCAGCAACCCTGGGGGGGATTCACCCCTCCACTTT